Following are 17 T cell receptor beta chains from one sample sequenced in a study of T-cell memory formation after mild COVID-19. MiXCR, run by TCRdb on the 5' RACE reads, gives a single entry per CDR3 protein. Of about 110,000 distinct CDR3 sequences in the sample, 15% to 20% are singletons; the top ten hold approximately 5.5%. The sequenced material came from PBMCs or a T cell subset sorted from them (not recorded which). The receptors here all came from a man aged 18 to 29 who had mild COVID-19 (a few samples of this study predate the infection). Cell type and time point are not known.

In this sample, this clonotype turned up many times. CDR3 nucleotides: TGTGCCAGCAGTTCAGGACTAGATACGCAGTATTTT. Translation: CASSSGLDTQYF. This sequence joins TRBV12-3 or TRBV12-4 and TRBJ2-3, with TRBD2 as a possible D gene (5 bases). Trimming shortened V by 4 bases and J by 5 bases, and 7 bases separated the two germline ends. CDR3 size: 12 residues.

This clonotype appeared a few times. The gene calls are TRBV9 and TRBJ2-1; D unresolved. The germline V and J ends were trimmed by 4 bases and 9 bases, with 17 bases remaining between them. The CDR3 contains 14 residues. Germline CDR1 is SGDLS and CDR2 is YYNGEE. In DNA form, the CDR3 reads TGTGCCAGCAGCCCGGGCCCCCGGGTCGGTGAGCAGTTCTTC. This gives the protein CASSPGPRVGEQFF. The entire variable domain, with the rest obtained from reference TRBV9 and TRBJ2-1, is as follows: DSGVTQTPKHLITATGQRVTLRCSPRSGDLSVYWYQQSLDQGLQFLIQYYNGEERAKGNILERFSAQQFPDLHSELNLSSLELGDSALYFCASSPGPRVGEQFFGPGTRLTVL.

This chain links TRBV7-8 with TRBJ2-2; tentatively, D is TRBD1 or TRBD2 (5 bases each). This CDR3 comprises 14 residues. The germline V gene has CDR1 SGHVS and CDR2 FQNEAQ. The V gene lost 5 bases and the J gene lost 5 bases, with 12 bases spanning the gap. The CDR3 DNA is TGTGCCAGCAGCCACGAATGGGGGACCGGGGAGCTGTTTTTT. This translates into CASSHEWGTGELFF.

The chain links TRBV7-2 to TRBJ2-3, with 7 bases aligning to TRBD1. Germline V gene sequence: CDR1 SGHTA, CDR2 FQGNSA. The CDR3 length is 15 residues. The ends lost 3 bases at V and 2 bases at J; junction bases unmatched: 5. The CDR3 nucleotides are TGTGCCAGCAGCTTGGGGACAGCCTTCACAGATACGCAGTATTTT. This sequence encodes CASSLGTAFTDTQYF.

The CDR3 nucleotides are TGTGCCAGCAGTTACCTTCTCGGCGGGGGCGAGCAGTACGTC. Its protein is CASSYLLGGGEQYV. The chain couples TRBV6-2 or TRBV6-3 to TRBJ2-7; 7 bases are a match to TRBD2. This CDR3 is 14 amino acids long. CDR1 and CDR2 (germline): MNHEY, SVGEGT. V was clipped by 2 bases and J by 6 bases; unmatched bases: 7.

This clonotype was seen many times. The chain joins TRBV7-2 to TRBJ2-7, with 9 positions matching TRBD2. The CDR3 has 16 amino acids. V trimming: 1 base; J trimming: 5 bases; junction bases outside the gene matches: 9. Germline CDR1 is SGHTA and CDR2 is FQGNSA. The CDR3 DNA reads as TGTGCCAGCAGCTTAGAAGGCGGGGGGGCCGGTCACGAGCAGTACGTC. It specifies CASSLEGGGAGHEQYV.

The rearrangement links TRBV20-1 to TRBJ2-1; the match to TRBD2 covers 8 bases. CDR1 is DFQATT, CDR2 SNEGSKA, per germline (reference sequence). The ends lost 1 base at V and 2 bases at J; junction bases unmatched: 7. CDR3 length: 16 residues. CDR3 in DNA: TGCAGTGCTAGAGCCCCTAGCGGGTTGACCTACAATGAGCAGTTCTTC. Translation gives CSARAPSGLTYNEQFF.

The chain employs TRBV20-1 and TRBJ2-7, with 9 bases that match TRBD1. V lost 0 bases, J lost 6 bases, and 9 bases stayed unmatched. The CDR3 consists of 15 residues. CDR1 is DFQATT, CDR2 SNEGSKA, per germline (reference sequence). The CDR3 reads CSAREEGQGVSEQYF. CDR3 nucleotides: TGCAGTGCTAGAGAGGAGGGACAGGGAGTTTCCGAGCAGTACTTC.

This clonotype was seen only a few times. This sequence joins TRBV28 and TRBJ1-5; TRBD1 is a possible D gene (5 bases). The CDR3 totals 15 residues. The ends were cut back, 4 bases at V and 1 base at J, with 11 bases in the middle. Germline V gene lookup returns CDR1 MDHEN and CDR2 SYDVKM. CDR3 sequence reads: CASSWGSLSNQPQHF. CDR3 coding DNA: TGTGCCAGCAGTTGGGGGAGTCTGAGCAATCAGCCCCAGCATTTT.

Here the CDR3 DNA reads TGTGCCAGCAGTGGGGTTAGCGGAGGAGAGACCCAGTACTTC. It encodes CASSGVSGGETQYF. This chain uses TRBV2 with TRBJ2-5; a weak D match, TRBD2 (6 bases). CDR1 is SNHLY and CDR2 is FYNNEI in the germline V gene. The CDR3 is 14 amino acids. Trimming took 4 bases from V and 4 from J, leaving 13 bases between them.

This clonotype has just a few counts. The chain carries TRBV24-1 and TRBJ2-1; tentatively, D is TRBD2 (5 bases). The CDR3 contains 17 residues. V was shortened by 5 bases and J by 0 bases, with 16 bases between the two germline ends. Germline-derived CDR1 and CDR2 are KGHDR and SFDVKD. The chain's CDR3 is CATSGSGRGFSYNEQFF. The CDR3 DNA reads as TGTGCCACCAGTGGCTCGGGTCGGGGATTCTCCTACAATGAGCAGTTCTTC.

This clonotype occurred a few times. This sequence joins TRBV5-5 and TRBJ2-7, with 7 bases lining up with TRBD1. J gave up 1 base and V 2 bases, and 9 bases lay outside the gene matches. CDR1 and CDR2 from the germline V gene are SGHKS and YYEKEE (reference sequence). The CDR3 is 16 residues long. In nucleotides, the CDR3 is TGTGCCAGCAGCTTACAGGGGCCGCAGCTGTCCTACGAGCAGTACGTC. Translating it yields CASSLQGPQLSYEQYV.

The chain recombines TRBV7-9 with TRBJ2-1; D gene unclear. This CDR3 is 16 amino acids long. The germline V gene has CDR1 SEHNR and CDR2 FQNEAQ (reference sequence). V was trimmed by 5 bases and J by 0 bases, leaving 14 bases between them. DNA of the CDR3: TGTGCCAGCAGCATCCTCGGGTTAAGCTCCTACAATGAGCAGTTCTTC. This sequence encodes CASSILGLSSYNEQFF.

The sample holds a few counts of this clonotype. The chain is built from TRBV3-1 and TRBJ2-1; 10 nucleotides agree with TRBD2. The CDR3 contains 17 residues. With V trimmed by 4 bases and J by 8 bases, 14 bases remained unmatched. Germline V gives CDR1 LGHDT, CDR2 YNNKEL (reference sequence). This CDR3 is CASSLWAGSGGRDEQFF. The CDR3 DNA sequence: TGTGCCAGCAGCCTATGGGCTGGTAGCGGGGGGCGCGATGAGCAGTTCTTC.

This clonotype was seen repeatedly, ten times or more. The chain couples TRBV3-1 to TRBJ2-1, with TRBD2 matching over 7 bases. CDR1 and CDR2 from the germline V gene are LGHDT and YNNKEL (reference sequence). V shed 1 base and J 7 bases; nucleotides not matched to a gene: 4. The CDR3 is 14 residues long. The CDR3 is CASSQGTRQNEQFF. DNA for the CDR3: TGTGCCAGCAGCCAAGGGACTAGACAAAATGAGCAGTTCTTC.

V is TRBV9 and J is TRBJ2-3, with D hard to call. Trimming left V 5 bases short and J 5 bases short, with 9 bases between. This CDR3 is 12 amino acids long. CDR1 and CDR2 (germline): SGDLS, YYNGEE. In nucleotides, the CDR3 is TGTGCCAGCAGTGCCAAGGGAGATACGCAGTATTTT. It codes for CASSAKGDTQYF.

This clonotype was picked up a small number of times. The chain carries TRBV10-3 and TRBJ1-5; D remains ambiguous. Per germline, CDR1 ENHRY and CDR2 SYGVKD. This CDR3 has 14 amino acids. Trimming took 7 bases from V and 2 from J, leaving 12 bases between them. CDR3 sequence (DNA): TGTGCCATCAAAAATATCGGGCGCAATCAGCCCCAGCATTTT. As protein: CAIKNIGRNQPQHF.